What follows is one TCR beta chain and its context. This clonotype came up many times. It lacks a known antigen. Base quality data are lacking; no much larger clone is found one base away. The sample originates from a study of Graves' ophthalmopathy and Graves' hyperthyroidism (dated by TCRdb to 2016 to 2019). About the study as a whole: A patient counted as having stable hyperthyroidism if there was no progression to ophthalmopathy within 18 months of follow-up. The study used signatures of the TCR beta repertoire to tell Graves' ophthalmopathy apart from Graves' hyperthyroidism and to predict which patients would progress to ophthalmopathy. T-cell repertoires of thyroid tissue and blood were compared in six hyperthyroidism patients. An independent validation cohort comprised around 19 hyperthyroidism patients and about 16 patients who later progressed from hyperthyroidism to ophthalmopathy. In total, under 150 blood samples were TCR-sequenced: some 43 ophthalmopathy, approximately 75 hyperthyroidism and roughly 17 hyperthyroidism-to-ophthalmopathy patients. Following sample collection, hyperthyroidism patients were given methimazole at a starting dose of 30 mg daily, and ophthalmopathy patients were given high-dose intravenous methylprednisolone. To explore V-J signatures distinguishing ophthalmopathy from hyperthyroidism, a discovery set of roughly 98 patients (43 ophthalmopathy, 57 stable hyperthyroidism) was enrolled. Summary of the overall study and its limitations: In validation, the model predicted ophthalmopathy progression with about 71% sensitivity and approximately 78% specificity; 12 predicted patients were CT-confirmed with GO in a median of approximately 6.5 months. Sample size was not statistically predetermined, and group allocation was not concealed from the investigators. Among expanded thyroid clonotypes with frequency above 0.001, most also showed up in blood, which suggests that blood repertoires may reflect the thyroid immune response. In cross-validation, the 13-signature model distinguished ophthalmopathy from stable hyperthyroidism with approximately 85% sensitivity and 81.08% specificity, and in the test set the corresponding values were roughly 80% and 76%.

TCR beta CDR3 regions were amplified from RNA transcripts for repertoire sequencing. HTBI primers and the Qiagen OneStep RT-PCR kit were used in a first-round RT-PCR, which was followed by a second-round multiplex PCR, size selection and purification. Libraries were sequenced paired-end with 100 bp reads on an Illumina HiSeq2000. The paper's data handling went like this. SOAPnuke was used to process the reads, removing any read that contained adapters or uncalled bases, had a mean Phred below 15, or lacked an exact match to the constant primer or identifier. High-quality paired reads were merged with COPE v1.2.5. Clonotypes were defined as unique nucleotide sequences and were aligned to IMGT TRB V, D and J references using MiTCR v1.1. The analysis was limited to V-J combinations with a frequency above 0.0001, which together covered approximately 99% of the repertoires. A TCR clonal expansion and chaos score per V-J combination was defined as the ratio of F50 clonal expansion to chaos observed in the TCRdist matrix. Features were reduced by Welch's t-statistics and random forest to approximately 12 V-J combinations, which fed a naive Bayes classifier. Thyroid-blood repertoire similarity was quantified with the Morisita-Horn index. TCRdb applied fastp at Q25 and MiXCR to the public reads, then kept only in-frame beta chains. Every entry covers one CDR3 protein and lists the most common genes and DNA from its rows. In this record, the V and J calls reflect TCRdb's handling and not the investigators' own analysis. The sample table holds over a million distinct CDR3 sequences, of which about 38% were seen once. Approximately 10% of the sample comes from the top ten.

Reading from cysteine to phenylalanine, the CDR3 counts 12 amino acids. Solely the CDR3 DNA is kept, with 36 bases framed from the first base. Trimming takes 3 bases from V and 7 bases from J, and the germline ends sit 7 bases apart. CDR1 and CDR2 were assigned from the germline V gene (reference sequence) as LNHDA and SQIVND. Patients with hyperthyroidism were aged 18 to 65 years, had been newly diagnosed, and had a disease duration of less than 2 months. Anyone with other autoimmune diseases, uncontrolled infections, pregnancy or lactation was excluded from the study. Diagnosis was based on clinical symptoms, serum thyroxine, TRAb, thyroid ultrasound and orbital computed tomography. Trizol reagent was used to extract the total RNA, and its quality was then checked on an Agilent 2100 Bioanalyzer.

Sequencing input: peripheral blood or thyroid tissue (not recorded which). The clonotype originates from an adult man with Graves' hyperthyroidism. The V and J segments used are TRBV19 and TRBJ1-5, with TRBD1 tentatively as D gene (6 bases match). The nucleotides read TGTGCCAGTAGTATGACAGGACAGCCCCAGCATTTT. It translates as CASSMTGQPQHF. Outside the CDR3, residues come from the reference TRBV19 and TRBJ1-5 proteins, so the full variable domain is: DGGITQSPKYLFRKEGQNVTLSCEQNLNHDAMYWYRQDPGQGLRLIYYSQIVNDFQKGDIAEGYSVSREKKESFPLTVTSAQKNPTAFYLCASSMTGQPQHFGDGTRLSIL.